The 19 T cell receptor beta chains presented below share a single source sample, sequenced in a study of OX40 agonist ivuxolimab in advanced cancers. The method was immunoSEQ multiplex PCR; TCRdb's version includes in-frame clones alone and lacks a portion of them. The repertoire includes around 30,000 clones, about four fifths of them detected once, and 2.6% sits in the top ten. Sequences were derived from CD4+ or CD8+ T cells sorted from blood, sampled in a trial of the OX40 agonist ivuxolimab. The receptor source for this set is an adult with an advanced solid tumor such as melanoma, head and neck, liver or kidney cancer.

This sequence joins TRBV19 and TRBJ1-2; possibly TRBD1 for D (5 bases). CDR1 and CDR2 from the germline V gene are LNHDA and SQIVND (reference sequence). The V and J ends lost 7 bases and 0 bases respectively, with 12 bases between them. The CDR3 runs to 14 residues. The CDR3 region has the DNA TGTGCCAGTACCACAGGACCTACTAACTATGGCTACACCTTC. Protein product: CASTTGPTNYGYTF.

This clone showed up just a few times. The gene calls are TRBV4-3 and TRBJ1-5; 9 positions match TRBD1. Germline V gene lookup returns CDR1 LGHNA and CDR2 YSLEER. After removal of 0 bases from V and 4 bases from J, the junction contained 22 bases not matched to a gene. CDR3 length equals 22 residues. The CDR3, as DNA: TGCGCCAGCAGCCAAGATACCCCCCACAGGGGGCGTGAGGGGGTGATTAATCAGCCCCAGCATTTT. It specifies CASSQDTPHRGREGVINQPQHF.

The rearrangement uses TRBV7-9 and TRBJ1-5; D ambiguous. In germline, CDR1 is SEHNR, CDR2 FQNEAQ (reference sequence). The V end lost 6 bases, the J end lost 7 bases, and 16 bases lay between the germline ends. The CDR3 has 14 amino acids. The CDR3 region has the DNA TGTGCCAGCAGGTCTCGGGGAGGTAGCCAGCCCCAGCATTTT. Translation gives CASRSRGGSQPQHF.

The gene calls are TRBV6-5 and TRBJ1-5, with D hard to call. Germline-derived CDR1 and CDR2 are MNHEY and SVGAGI. CDR3 size: 13 residues. Trimming removed 0 bases from V and 7 bases from J, with 7 bases in between. The CDR3 here is CASSYSPGQPQHF. CDR3 sequence (DNA): TGTGCCAGCAGTTACTCGCCGGGCCAGCCCCAGCATTTT.

This clone has more than one count but fewer than ten. V is TRBV7-2 and J is TRBJ1-4; possibly TRBD1 for D (6 bases). The CDR3 sequence is 15 residues long. CDR1 and CDR2 (germline): SGHTA, FQGNSA. The V end lost 1 base, the J end lost 8 bases, and 14 bases lay between the germline ends. CDR3 DNA sequence: TGTGCCAGCAGCTTAGATCCTCCCGGGGGCGAAAAACTGTTTTTT. Translating it yields CASSLDPPGGEKLFF.

The chain is built from TRBV7-6 and TRBJ2-1; 7 positions agree with TRBD1. The CDR3 covers 15 residues. V was pared by 4 bases and J by 5 bases, with 8 bases of the junction left unmatched. The germline CDR1 and CDR2 sequences are SGHVS and FNYEAQ. CDR3 protein: CASSSLVGGHNEQFF. In DNA, the CDR3 is TGTGCCAGCAGCTCTTTAGTAGGGGGCCACAATGAGCAGTTCTTC.

The J gene is TRBJ2-2, the V gene TRBV5-4; the match to TRBD2 covers 8 bases. The junction had 11 bases not matched to a gene; V was cut back by 4 bases and J by 9 bases. The CDR3 contains 15 residues. The germline V gene has CDR1 SGHNT and CDR2 YYREEE (reference sequence). CDR3 coding DNA: TGTGCCAGCAGCCCGCCCCCCGGGACTAGTCGGGAGCTGTTTTTT. Translation gives CASSPPPGTSRELFF.

The chain employs TRBV4-2 and TRBJ1-2; maybe TRBD1 (6 bases). V was cut by 1 base and J by 8 bases, with 14 bases left in between. Germline lookup yields CDR1 LGHNA and CDR2 YNFKEQ. The CDR3 extends over 14 amino acids. The CDR3 DNA reads as TGTGCCAGCAGCCAAGTGAGACAGGAAGGAGGCTACACCTTC. Translation gives CASSQVRQEGGYTF.

V is TRBV6-5 and J is TRBJ2-7; D is unclear. This CDR3 has 14 residues. The V end lost 0 bases, the J end lost 7 bases, and 13 bases lay between the germline ends. CDR1 is MNHEY, CDR2 SVGAGI, per germline. The CDR3 DNA reads TGTGCCAGCAGTTACTCACAAGCCCTGGGAGAGCAGTACTTC. Translating it yields CASSYSQALGEQYF.

This sequence joins TRBV27 and TRBJ1-6, with no clear D. Germline loops: CDR1 MNHEY, CDR2 SMNVEV (reference sequence). CDR3 size: 14 residues. The V and J ends lost 8 bases and 0 bases respectively, with 8 bases between them. This CDR3 reads CASGPNSYNSPLHF. The DNA of the CDR3 is TGTGCCAGCGGTCCAAACTCCTATAATTCACCCCTCCACTTT.

The CDR3: CASSLEQGAGYEQYF. In DNA form, the CDR3 reads TGTGCCAGCAGCTTAGAACAGGGGGCAGGATACGAGCAGTACTTC. The J gene is TRBJ2-7, the V gene TRBV7-6; 9 nucleotides match TRBD1. The junction had 5 bases not matched to a gene; V was cut back by 1 base and J by 4 bases. The CDR3 consists of 15 residues. Germline CDR1 and CDR2: SGHVS and FNYEAQ.

J is TRBJ2-1 and V is TRBV7-2, with 7 bases that match TRBD1. This CDR3 region has 15 residues. J gave up 6 bases and V 7 bases, and 12 bases lay outside the gene matches. Germline values: CDR1 SGHTA, CDR2 FQGNSA. The CDR3: CASTRGQVTANEQFF. The CDR3 region has the DNA TGTGCCAGCACCCGAGGACAGGTGACGGCCAATGAGCAGTTCTTC. The complete variable domain, with remaining parts taken from reference TRBV7-2 and TRBJ2-1, reads GAGVSQSPSNKVTEKGKDVELRCDPISGHTALYWYRQSLGQGLEFLIYFQGNSAPDKSGLPSDRFSAERTGGSVSTLTIQRTQQEDSAVYLCASTRGQVTANEQFFGPGTRLTVL.

The rearrangement links TRBV28 to TRBJ2-3; the D call may be TRBD1 or TRBD2 (5 bases each). In germline, CDR1 is MDHEN, CDR2 SYDVKM. The CDR3 extends over 14 amino acids. Deletions cut 2 bases from V and 2 bases from J, with 8 bases between. The CDR3 loop is CASSLGGNTDTQYF. CDR3 nucleotide sequence: TGTGCCAGCAGTTTAGGGGGAAACACAGATACGCAGTATTTT.

The chain recombines TRBV18 with TRBJ1-1; 9 nucleotides line up with TRBD1. CDR1 and CDR2 (germline): KGHSH, LQKENI. The V and J ends lost 6 bases and 3 bases, in that order; junction bases with no gene match: 8. CDR3 length: 15 residues. CDR3 amino acids: CASSERTGADTEAFF. CDR3 sequence (DNA): TGTGCCAGCTCGGAAAGGACAGGGGCGGACACTGAAGCTTTCTTT.

This chain uses TRBV19 with TRBJ2-5, with D perhaps TRBD1 (5 bases). Trimming stripped 3 bases from V and 5 bases from J, with 13 bases between. Germline loops: CDR1 LNHDA, CDR2 SQIVND (reference sequence). The CDR3 runs to 14 residues. The CDR3 nucleotides are TGTGCCAGTAGTATGGGGCAGGGTGGGGAGACCCAGTACTTC. Protein product: CASSMGQGGETQYF. Full variable domain (remainder filled in from reference TRBV19 and TRBJ2-5): DGGITQSPKYLFRKEGQNVTLSCEQNLNHDAMYWYRQDPGQGLRLIYYSQIVNDFQKGDIAEGYSVSREKKESFPLTVTSAQKNPTAFYLCASSMGQGGETQYFGPGTRLLVL.

V gene TRBV29-1 combines with J gene TRBJ2-1; D is unclear. The germline V gene encodes CDR1 SQVTM and CDR2 ANQGSEA. V lost 6 bases and J lost 4, with 10 bases in between. This CDR3 region has 12 residues. This CDR3 is CSVRRPYNEQFF. CDR3 bases: TGCAGCGTACGGCGCCCATACAATGAGCAGTTCTTC.

The chain recombines TRBV29-1 with TRBJ2-3; 12 positions match TRBD1. Germline V gene sequence: CDR1 SQVTM, CDR2 ANQGSEA. This CDR3 has 15 amino acids. V lost 4 bases and J lost 7; bases outside the gene matches: 9. The CDR3 nucleotides are TGCAGCGTTGGGGGACAGGGGGCCCTAGGGAATACGCAGTATTTT. As protein: CSVGGQGALGNTQYF.

Here the CDR3 reads CAWSAGPRSTDTQYF. The CDR3 DNA sequence: TGTGCCTGGAGTGCGGGACCTAGGAGCACAGATACGCAGTATTTT. The V call is TRBV30, the J call TRBJ2-3, with D possibly called TRBD1 or TRBD2 (5 bases each). CDR3 length: 15 amino acids. Germline CDR1 GTSNPN, CDR2 SVGIG (reference sequence). With 1 base removed from V and 0 bases from J, the gap between germline ends came to 11 bases.

This clone has a single count. The V and J genes are TRBV10-2 and TRBJ2-7; D is possibly TRBD2 (5 bases). Germline lookup yields CDR1 WSHSY and CDR2 SAAADI. V dropped 6 bases and J dropped 6 bases, with 18 bases sitting between them. The length of the CDR3 is 14 residues. CDR3 residues: CASRLDRGFGEQYF. The DNA for the CDR3 is TGCGCCAGCAGATTAGACCGGGGATTTGGCGAGCAGTACTTC.